This T cell receptor (beta chain) was obtained from a study of T-cell reconstitution after alpha-beta-depleted transplantation in children. In this sample, this clonotype turned up a few times. Germline lookup yields CDR1 SGHRS and CDR2 YFSETQ. With 4 bases clipped from V and 8 bases from J, the junction kept 19 bases outside the gene matches. This CDR3 has 18 amino acids. The library targeted TCRbeta and was prepared with unique molecular identifiers. One entry per CDR3 protein, called by TCRdb with MiXCR from the PCR reads. Of 490,000 or so distinct CDR3 sequences listed, roughly an eighth are singletons.

The chain joins TRBV5-1 to TRBJ2-1, with TRBD1 identical over 9 bases. Material: PBMCs from the stem cell graft donor, obtained from the stem cell graft. This sequence was found in a human donor who donated a stem cell graft to a child with combined immunodeficiency. DNA for the CDR3: TGCGCCAGCAGCCCCACCGGGTTTTCGGGACAGGGAATCGATGAGCAGTTCTTC. This codes for CASSPTGFSGQGIDEQFF.